Each of the 26 T cell receptor beta chains below was sequenced from the same sample in a study of identical twins (dated by TCRdb to about 2016). Library construction relied on 5' RACE. TCRdb names Illumina HiSeq 2000 as the instrument used. The public reads were quality trimmed at Q25 with fastp and then assembled into clones with MiXCR by TCRdb, keeping productive beta chains. Entries that share a CDR3 protein sequence are merged under the most common genes and DNA. Here the sample has roughly 250,000 distinct CDR3 sequences; roughly 7% occur a single time. In total, the top ten clones hold approximately 3.6% of the sample. These data are also associated with another study on yellow fever vaccine responses in identical twins.

The sample was memory (CD45RO+) T cells sorted from blood. Read against the paper, the sample's cell subset or site label means: CD45RO+ enriched T cells. These receptor sequences come from a woman younger than 35 in good health.

This clonotype came up a few times. This chain joins TRBV27 and TRBJ2-7; TRBD1 might be the D (7 bases). The germline gives CDR1 MNHEY, CDR2 SMNVEV (reference sequence). There are 13 residues in the CDR3. Trimming took 4 bases from V and 3 from J, leaving 10 bases between them. The CDR3 reads CASSSRGDYEQYV. CDR3 bases: TGTGCCAGCAGTTCCAGGGGGGACTACGAGCAGTACGTC.

In this sample, this clonotype turned up many times. This sequence joins TRBV5-1 and TRBJ2-4; 10 bases are a match to TRBD2. V lost 0 bases, J lost 5 bases, and 5 bases stayed unmatched. Per the germline V gene, CDR1 is SGHRS and CDR2 is YFSETQ. This CDR3 spans 16 amino acids. As DNA, the CDR3 is TGCGCCAGCAGCTTGGCGGCTAGCGGGGGTCAAAACATTCAGTACTTC. It is translated as CASSLAASGGQNIQYF.

This clonotype showed up many times. This sequence joins TRBV5-1 and TRBJ1-2, with a possible D match to TRBD1 (5 bases). The germline V and J ends were trimmed by 0 bases and 3 bases, with 9 bases remaining between them. Looked up from germline, CDR1 is SGHRS and CDR2 is YFSETQ. CDR3 size: 14 residues. CDR3 bases: TGCGCCAGCAGCTTGGTTGGGGGAGACTATGGCTACACCTTC. It translates to CASSLVGGDYGYTF.

The chain recombines TRBV7-2 with TRBJ1-2; 11 nucleotides line up with TRBD1. Per the germline V gene, CDR1 is SGHTA and CDR2 is FQGNSA. The CDR3 length is 16 residues. Trimming took 5 bases from V and 4 from J; bases not matched to a gene: 9. The CDR3 reads CASSRSGTGGLYGYTF. In DNA form, the CDR3 reads TGTGCCAGCAGCCGATCCGGGACAGGGGGTCTCTATGGCTACACCTTC.

This clonotype has just a few counts. This chain links TRBV18 with TRBJ2-2; D possibly uses TRBD1 or TRBD2 (6 bases each). CDR3 length equals 16 residues. V lost 1 base and J lost 2, with 11 bases in between. Germline V CDR1 and CDR2: KGHSH, LQKENI. The CDR3 sequence: CASSPRPGANTGELFF. Here the CDR3 DNA reads TGTGCCAGCTCACCACGTCCGGGGGCAAACACCGGGGAGCTGTTTTTT.

The chain couples TRBV28 to TRBJ2-5; 8 bases are a match to TRBD2. This CDR3 comprises 15 residues. V dropped 7 bases and J dropped 4; count of bases not matched to a gene: 11. The V gene's germline CDR1 is MDHEN and CDR2 SYDVKM. This CDR3 is CASTQFSGVRETQYF. CDR3 sequence (DNA): TGTGCCAGCACCCAGTTTAGCGGGGTACGAGAGACCCAGTACTTC.

The V gene is TRBV7-9, the J gene TRBJ2-2; 13 positions agree with TRBD2. The CDR3 sequence is 16 residues long. Germline-derived CDR1 and CDR2 are SEHNR and FQNEAQ (reference sequence). With 5 bases clipped from V and 8 bases from J, the junction kept 8 bases outside the gene matches. DNA for the CDR3: TGTGCCAGCAGCCGCGATGGACTAGCGGGGGTTGGGGAGCTGTTTTTT. This codes for CASSRDGLAGVGELFF.

This clonotype was found many times. The DNA for the CDR3 is TGTGCCAGCACCCAGTCTGCCAGCAGTAATGAAAAACTGTTTTTT. Protein product: CASTQSASSNEKLFF. This chain uses TRBV2 with TRBJ1-4; D remains ambiguous. The CDR3 is made up of 15 amino acids. CDR1 is SNHLY, CDR2 FYNNEI, per germline. Deletions cut 7 bases from V and 4 bases from J, with 16 bases between.

This clonotype was counted ten times or more. V is TRBV3-1 and J is TRBJ2-3, with TRBD1 matching over 9 bases. Germline trimming cut 4 bases from V and 0 bases from J; bases unmatched to any gene: 2. CDR1 LGHDT and CDR2 YNNKEL come from the germline V gene (reference sequence). This CDR3 contains 15 residues. The DNA of the CDR3 is TGTGCCAGCAGCCCGGACAGGGGAAGCACAGATACGCAGTATTTT. Amino acids: CASSPDRGSTDTQYF.

The table lists this clonotype with a few counts. The chain recombines TRBV3-1 with TRBJ2-7; tentative D call: TRBD2 (5 bases). V was pared by 4 bases and J by 7 bases, with 17 bases between. The CDR3 is 14 amino acids. Germline CDR1 is LGHDT and CDR2 is YNNKEL (reference sequence). The DNA of the CDR3 is TGTGCCAGCAGCCCGTCAGCTTCGCGGAGGGAGCAGTACTTC. This translates into CASSPSASRREQYF.

This clonotype was counted only a few times. The chain carries TRBV12-3 or TRBV12-4 and TRBJ1-5; 8 positions agree with TRBD1. This CDR3 comprises 14 residues. V shed 6 bases, J shed 2 bases, and the junction held 3 bases outside the gene matches. The CDR3 DNA reads TGTGCCAGCAGAATGACAGGGGGCAATCAGCCCCAGCATTTT. Its protein is CASRMTGGNQPQHF.

This clonotype came up many times. This chain joins TRBV11-2 and TRBJ2-1, with 10 bases fitting TRBD2. The CDR3 runs 13 residues. From germline, CDR1 is SGHAT and CDR2 FQNNGV. Trimming removed 11 bases from V and 9 bases from J; junction bases left unmatched: 10. The CDR3 sequence is CAGKREGLPEQFF. The CDR3, as DNA: TGTGCCGGCAAGCGGGAGGGGCTACCTGAGCAGTTCTTC.

This clonotype was seen a handful of times. The rearrangement uses TRBV9 and TRBJ2-3; TRBD2 matches at 8 bases. V shed 4 bases, J shed 2 bases, and the junction held 6 bases outside the gene matches. This CDR3 has 15 residues. The germline gives CDR1 SGDLS, CDR2 YYNGEE. The CDR3 DNA sequence: TGTGCCAGCAGCTCCCGGGGGGGAGACACAGATACGCAGTATTTT. It encodes CASSSRGGDTDTQYF.

The sample holds many counts of this clonotype. This chain links TRBV5-1 with TRBJ1-1; D remains ambiguous. This CDR3 region has 15 residues. Trimming took off 1 base at V and 3 bases at J, with 13 bases between the two ends. The germline gives CDR1 SGHRS, CDR2 YFSETQ. The CDR3 DNA sequence: TGCGCCAGCAGCTTGTCTGGGCCCGGGCACACTGAAGCTTTCTTT. This gives the protein CASSLSGPGHTEAFF.

This clonotype showed up just a few times. The chain combines TRBV6-5 with TRBJ2-1, with 8 bases that match TRBD2. CDR3 length: 19 residues. Germline trimming cut 4 bases from V and 0 bases from J; bases unmatched to any gene: 14. Germline CDR1 and CDR2: MNHEY and SVGAGI. The CDR3: CASSSYAGGRGSSYNEQFF. CDR3 nucleotide sequence: TGTGCCAGCAGTTCCTATGCGGGGGGCCGGGGAAGCTCCTACAATGAGCAGTTCTTC.

This clonotype was picked up a small number of times. The chain recombines TRBV7-3 with TRBJ2-1, with TRBD1 matching 7 bases. J gave up 5 bases and V 5 bases, and 18 bases lay outside the gene matches. CDR1 and CDR2 (germline): SGHTA, FQGTGA. The CDR3 sequence is 18 residues long. This CDR3 is CASSPSGAATGVNNEQFF. For the CDR3, the DNA is TGTGCCAGCAGCCCGAGCGGTGCCGCCACAGGGGTCAACAATGAGCAGTTCTTC.

The sample holds a few counts of this clonotype. The chain carries TRBV9 and TRBJ2-2; D not resolved. V dropped 0 bases and J dropped 5 bases, with 8 bases sitting between them. Germline CDR1 reads SGDLS; CDR2 reads YYNGEE. This CDR3 comprises 14 residues. In DNA form, the CDR3 reads TGTGCCAGCAGCGTAGTGAGTGGGACCGGGGAGCTGTTTTTT. Protein: CASSVVSGTGELFF. The variable domain in full, with the rest retrieved from reference TRBV9 and TRBJ2-2, is DSGVTQTPKHLITATGQRVTLRCSPRSGDLSVYWYQQSLDQGLQFLIQYYNGEERAKGNILERFSAQQFPDLHSELNLSSLELGDSALYFCASSVVSGTGELFFGEGSRLTVL.

This CDR3 is CASSPPRPTSTDTQYF. Written as DNA, the CDR3 is TGTGCCAGCAGCCCCCCCCGCCCGACTAGCACAGATACGCAGTATTTT. The rearrangement joins TRBV3-1 to TRBJ2-3, with D unresolved. From germline, CDR1 is LGHDT and CDR2 YNNKEL (reference sequence). Trimming removed 4 bases from V and 0 bases from J, with 14 bases in between. This CDR3 has 16 amino acids.

In this sample, this clonotype turned up a few times. V usage is TRBV28 and J usage is TRBJ2-6, with 9 bases fitting TRBD1. There are 18 residues in the CDR3. The V and J ends lost 6 bases and 1 base, in that order; junction bases with no gene match: 10. Germline assignment: CDR1 MDHEN and CDR2 SYDVKM. CDR3 region: CASRGKGQGYSGANVLTF. For the CDR3, the DNA is TGTGCCAGCAGGGGAAAGGGACAGGGCTATTCTGGGGCCAACGTCCTGACTTTC.

This rearrangement joins TRBV7-9 to TRBJ2-1, with TRBD1 matching 10 bases. Looked up from germline, CDR1 is SEHNR and CDR2 is FQNEAQ (reference sequence). V was pared by 6 bases and J by 8 bases, with 10 bases of the junction left unmatched. CDR3 size: 15 residues. DNA of the CDR3: TGTGCCAGCAGTCGCACCGGGACAGGGGTGGATGAGCAGTTCTTC. As protein: CASSRTGTGVDEQFF.

This clonotype showed up many times. The chain uses TRBV12-3 or TRBV12-4 and TRBJ1-1; TRBD1 aligns across 11 bases. The trim removed 3 bases at V and 5 bases at J, leaving 5 bases unmatched. The CDR3 consists of 15 residues. The CDR3 loop is CASSFLGTGGTEAFF. The CDR3 coding sequence is TGTGCCAGCAGTTTTTTGGGGACAGGGGGTACTGAAGCTTTCTTT.

The rearrangement uses TRBV20-1 and TRBJ2-7; no clear D gene. CDR3 length: 14 amino acids. CDR1 and CDR2 from the germline V gene are DFQATT and SNEGSKA (reference sequence). Trimming shortened V by 3 bases and J by 0 bases, and 12 bases separated the two germline ends. The CDR3 region is CSARGGQSSYEQYF. Here the CDR3 DNA reads TGCAGTGCTAGGGGTGGTCAGAGCTCCTACGAGCAGTACTTC.

The table lists this clonotype with many counts. The V and J genes are TRBV12-3 or TRBV12-4 and TRBJ1-3, with D possibly matching TRBD1 (6 bases). V lost 2 bases and J 2 bases, leaving 10 bases between the germline ends. The CDR3 consists of 15 residues. The DNA of the CDR3 is TGTGCCAGCAGTTTACAGGGGCAGGCTGGAAACACCATATATTTT. Translation: CASSLQGQAGNTIYF.

This clonotype has just a few counts. This chain uses TRBV27 with TRBJ1-4; D uncertain. Per the germline V gene, CDR1 is MNHEY and CDR2 is SMNVEV (reference sequence). This CDR3 comprises 14 residues. Trimming shortened V by 7 bases and J by 0 bases, and 9 bases separated the two germline ends. In DNA, the CDR3 is TGTGCCAGCACCTCAGGTGCAACTAATGAAAAACTGTTTTTT. Translated: CASTSGATNEKLFF.

The table lists this clonotype with a few counts. Here the CDR3 reads CASRDRTAEAFF. CDR3 DNA sequence: TGTGCCAGCCGGGACCGGACTGCTGAAGCTTTCTTT. The chain uses TRBV28 and TRBJ1-1; TRBD1 might be the D (5 bases). Trimming stripped 8 bases from V and 6 bases from J, with 13 bases between. This CDR3 is 12 amino acids long. Looked up from germline, CDR1 is MDHEN and CDR2 is SYDVKM.

This clonotype was observed at least ten times. The chain joins TRBV10-3 to TRBJ2-4, with D perhaps TRBD1 or TRBD2 (5 bases each). In germline, CDR1 is ENHRY, CDR2 SYGVKD. V dropped 6 bases and J dropped 4 bases, with 16 bases sitting between them. The CDR3 consists of 15 residues. The CDR3 region has the DNA TGTGCCATCAGCGAAGGGACCCTGGGGAAAAACATTCAGTACTTC. Its translation is CAISEGTLGKNIQYF.